These 29 T cell receptor beta chains were sequenced from one sample in a study of shared clonotypes between healthy human individuals. Positively selected for CCR7, the CD45RO-negative cells used as naive CD8 cells excluded terminally differentiated effector memory CD45RA+ cells. The assay was immunoSEQ multiplex PCR, and TCRdb's table has in-frame clones only and misses some. Of some 1,900,000 clones in the sample, approximately 95% were seen once. The sequencing sample was made of naive CD8+ T cells sorted from blood. These TCRs come from a man in his late teens or twenties in good health.

This clone was observed a few times. The CDR3 DNA sequence: TGCGCCAGCAGCTTGGAGGGTATCGGCACTGAAGCTTTCTTT. Translated: CASSLEGIGTEAFF. The rearrangement joins TRBV5-1 to TRBJ1-1; D gene uncertain. V was shortened by 0 bases and J by 4 bases, with 10 bases between the two germline ends. The CDR3 extends over 14 amino acids. The germline CDR1 and CDR2 sequences are SGHRS and YFSETQ.

The chain recombines TRBV5-4 with TRBJ2-2, with TRBD1 as a possible D gene (6 bases). Germline values: CDR1 SGHNT, CDR2 YYREEE (reference sequence). The CDR3 runs to 17 residues. V lost 0 bases, J lost 4 bases, and 16 bases lay in between. The CDR3 bases are TGTGCCAGCAGCTTGGAATCCTGGGGGCCTGGCACCGGGGAGCTGTTTTTT. It specifies CASSLESWGPGTGELFF. Full variable domain (outside the CDR3, taken from reference TRBV5-4 and TRBJ2-2): ETGVTQSPTHLIKTRGQQVTLRCSSQSGHNTVSWYQQALGQGPQFIFQYYREEENGRGNFPPRFSGLQFPNYSSELNVNALELDDSALYLCASSLESWGPGTGELFFGEGSRLTVL.

This clone came up once. The gene calls are TRBV13 and TRBJ2-1, with TRBD2 matching over 8 bases. Germline V gives CDR1 PRHDT, CDR2 FYEKMQ (reference sequence). The CDR3 extends over 16 amino acids. Unmatched junction bases numbered 12, after V lost 6 bases and J lost 5 bases. Here the CDR3 reads CASSPIGTRGHNEQFF. The CDR3, as DNA: TGTGCCAGCAGTCCGATCGGGACTAGGGGTCACAATGAGCAGTTCTTC.

V usage is TRBV9 and J usage is TRBJ2-2; 14 positions match TRBD2. CDR1 is SGDLS, CDR2 YYNGEE, per germline. Unmatched junction bases numbered 5, after V lost 1 base and J lost 6 bases. The CDR3 runs 17 residues. CDR3 sequence reads: CASSVPWTSGGPGELFF. The CDR3 coding sequence is TGTGCCAGCAGCGTACCTTGGACTAGCGGGGGGCCCGGGGAGCTGTTTTTT.

Points on this clone: Other DNA sequences within the sample encode an identical CDR3. V usage is TRBV9 and J usage is TRBJ1-1, with no clear D. Germline V lookup: CDR1 SGDLS, CDR2 YYNGEE. The CDR3 spans 13 residues. Trimming stripped 4 bases from V and 3 bases from J, with 10 bases between. This CDR3 is CASSLGGDTEAFF. DNA of the CDR3: TGTGCCAGCAGCCTAGGCGGGGACACTGAAGCTTTCTTT. Full variable domain (rest looked up from reference TRBV9 and TRBJ1-1): DSGVTQTPKHLITATGQRVTLRCSPRSGDLSVYWYQQSLDQGLQFLIQYYNGEERAKGNILERFSAQQFPDLHSELNLSSLELGDSALYFCASSLGGDTEAFFGQGTRLTVV.

The rearrangement joins TRBV7-9 to TRBJ1-4; 7 nucleotides match TRBD1. Looked up from germline, CDR1 is SEHNR and CDR2 is FQNEAQ (reference sequence). CDR3 size: 14 residues. V lost 4 bases and J lost 6; bases outside the gene matches: 5. The CDR3 is CASSSQGEDEKLFF. CDR3 DNA sequence: TGTGCCAGCAGCTCCCAGGGGGAAGATGAAAAACTGTTTTTT.

This chain uses TRBV6-5 with TRBJ2-3, with a weak D call TRBD1 (6 bases). Germline assignment: CDR1 MNHEY and CDR2 SVGAGI. CDR3 length equals 15 residues. V lost 5 bases and J lost 4, with 16 bases in between. CDR3 bases: TGTGCCAGCAGTAACCCCGTGACAGGCCCAGATACGCAGTATTTT. Its translation is CASSNPVTGPDTQYF.

The chain employs TRBV6-5 and TRBJ2-7, with D possibly TRBD2 on 5 matching bases. Germline-derived CDR1 and CDR2 are MNHEY and SVGAGI. Deletions cut 6 bases from V and 6 bases from J, with 18 bases between. The CDR3 is 14 amino acids. The CDR3 DNA sequence: TGTGCCAGCAGCTATTCGACGGGATACAGCGAGCAGTACTTC. It yields the protein CASSYSTGYSEQYF.

J is TRBJ1-5 and V is TRBV10-3, with a weak D call TRBD1 (5 bases). The CDR3 consists of 14 residues. V lost 0 bases and J 5 bases, leaving 8 bases between the germline ends. Looked up from germline, CDR1 is ENHRY and CDR2 is SYGVKD. The CDR3 sequence is CAISESPGHQPQHF. DNA for the CDR3: TGTGCCATCAGTGAGTCCCCAGGGCATCAGCCCCAGCATTTT.

This sequence joins TRBV28 and TRBJ1-2, with 9 bases lining up with TRBD1. The germline V gene encodes CDR1 MDHEN and CDR2 SYDVKM. The length of the CDR3 is 13 residues. V trimming: 6 bases; J trimming: 7 bases; junction bases outside the gene matches: 6. The CDR3 reads CASSWDRVSGYTF. CDR3 nucleotide sequence: TGTGCCAGCAGCTGGGACAGGGTCAGTGGCTACACCTTC.

This clone was counted between two and nine times. V gene TRBV4-3 combines with J gene TRBJ2-7; tentative D call: TRBD2 (6 bases). Trimming pared 1 base from V and 2 bases from J, leaving 12 bases between. The CDR3 runs to 15 residues. The germline V gene has CDR1 LGHNA and CDR2 YSLEER. In DNA form, the CDR3 reads TGCGCCAGCAGCCAAGGGCGGGATGGGACCTACGAGCAGTACTTC. As protein: CASSQGRDGTYEQYF.

This sequence joins TRBV9 and TRBJ2-7, with D perhaps matching TRBD2 (5 bases). In germline, CDR1 is SGDLS, CDR2 YYNGEE. This CDR3 has 16 residues. Trimming pared 0 bases from V and 7 bases from J, leaving 20 bases between. CDR3 sequence reads: CASSVAVAGSSGEQYF. As DNA, the CDR3 is TGTGCCAGCAGCGTAGCGGTCGCGGGCAGTTCCGGAGAGCAGTACTTC.

The chain joins TRBV27 to TRBJ1-4; perhaps TRBD1 as D (5 bases). V was shortened by 5 bases and J by 3 bases, with 16 bases between the two germline ends. Germline V gene sequence: CDR1 MNHEY, CDR2 SMNVEV (reference sequence). This CDR3 has 16 amino acids. CDR3 region: CASSPEQESANEKLFF. The DNA for the CDR3 is TGTGCCAGCAGTCCGGAACAGGAGTCGGCTAATGAAAAACTGTTTTTT.

The J gene is TRBJ1-2, the V gene TRBV7-6, with D tentatively TRBD1 (5 bases). CDR3 length: 16 residues. CDR1 is SGHVS, CDR2 FNYEAQ, per germline. Trimming cost V 4 bases and J 5 bases, with 20 bases left between them. CDR3 sequence (DNA): TGTGCCAGCAGCTCAGGGCTTGAAGGGGAGAAATATGGCTACACCTTC. This codes for CASSSGLEGEKYGYTF.

The chain is built from TRBV5-6 and TRBJ1-1, with D possibly TRBD1 on 5 matching bases. V lost 5 bases and J 6 bases, leaving 17 bases between the germline ends. Germline assignment: CDR1 SGHDT and CDR2 YYEEEE. This CDR3 comprises 14 residues. The CDR3: CASRWAGGTSEAFF. In nucleotides, the CDR3 is TGTGCCAGCAGGTGGGCTGGGGGAACATCTGAAGCTTTCTTT.

This sequence joins TRBV13 and TRBJ1-2; D unresolved. Germline V CDR1 and CDR2: PRHDT, FYEKMQ (reference sequence). V lost 0 bases and J lost 6, with 8 bases in between. The CDR3 extends over 13 amino acids. CDR3 protein: CASSLGTRNGYTF. CDR3 DNA sequence: TGTGCCAGCAGCTTAGGCACACGGAATGGCTACACCTTC.

The chain has TRBV6-1 and TRBJ2-7, with D hard to call. Germline values: CDR1 MNHNS, CDR2 SASEGT. V was trimmed by 0 bases and J by 6 bases, leaving 12 bases between them. The CDR3 is made up of 14 amino acids. The CDR3 nucleotides read TGTGCCAGCAGTGAAGCGGCAGGAGACGGCGAGCAGTACTTC. It specifies CASSEAAGDGEQYF.

This chain joins TRBV27 and TRBJ1-4, with TRBD1 identical over 7 bases. J lost 0 bases, V lost 5 bases, and 12 bases had no gene match. Germline V gene sequence: CDR1 MNHEY, CDR2 SMNVEV (reference sequence). The CDR3 is 18 amino acids. CDR3 in amino acids: CASSTDRVGIPTNEKLFF. The CDR3 coding sequence is TGTGCCAGCAGTACCGACAGGGTGGGGATCCCAACTAATGAAAAACTGTTTTTT.

The chain carries TRBV5-4 and TRBJ2-7; D is perhaps TRBD1 or TRBD2 (5 bases each). V was shortened by 3 bases and J by 3 bases, with 19 bases between the two germline ends. Germline CDR1 is SGHNT and CDR2 is YYREEE (reference sequence). This CDR3 contains 16 residues. CDR3 residues: CASSWNTGTDNYEQYF. DNA of the CDR3: TGTGCCAGCAGCTGGAACACCGGGACGGATAACTACGAGCAGTACTTC.

The rearrangement links TRBV7-9 to TRBJ1-1, with 9 bases matching TRBD1. Unmatched junction bases numbered 11, after V lost 6 bases and J lost 9 bases. The germline gives CDR1 SEHNR, CDR2 FQNEAQ (reference sequence). The CDR3 spans 14 residues. The CDR3 loop is CASSLTGGPEQAFF. CDR3 sequence (DNA): TGTGCCAGCAGTTTGACAGGGGGGCCGGAGCAAGCTTTCTTT.

This clone has just one count. J is TRBJ1-1 and V is TRBV20-1; no firm D call. The germline V gene has CDR1 DFQATT and CDR2 SNEGSKA (reference sequence). CDR3 size: 11 residues. Trimming pared 5 bases from V and 8 bases from J, leaving 12 bases between. The CDR3 region has the DNA TGCAGTGCTTCCCAAGGTACAGAAGCTTTCTTT. This codes for CSASQGTEAFF.

This clone was seen only a few times. The chain uses TRBV7-9 and TRBJ2-7; tentatively, D is TRBD1 (6 bases). The length of the CDR3 is 15 residues. The germline V gene has CDR1 SEHNR and CDR2 FQNEAQ (reference sequence). V was clipped by 5 bases and J by 3 bases, with 17 bases between them. Here the CDR3 DNA reads TGTGCCAGCAGCCCGACAGGCCGAGGGAACTACGAGCAGTACTTC. It is translated as CASSPTGRGNYEQYF.

The gene calls are TRBV19 and TRBJ2-7; D might be TRBD1 (7 bases). The CDR3 contains 16 residues. Germline CDR1 LNHDA, CDR2 SQIVND (reference sequence). V was pared by 1 base and J by 1 base, with 14 bases between. The CDR3 coding sequence is TGTGCCAGTAGTATAGCGGCGGGACAGAGATCCTACGAGCAGTACTTC. This translates into CASSIAAGQRSYEQYF.

V usage is TRBV10-3 and J usage is TRBJ2-7, with D hard to call. The CDR3 sequence is 15 residues long. The V end lost 2 bases, the J end lost 0 bases, and 11 bases lay between the germline ends. Germline CDR1 and CDR2: ENHRY and SYGVKD. The DNA of the CDR3 is TGTGCCATCAGTGAGGACGGTTACAGCTCCTACGAGCAGTACTTC. Translation gives CAISEDGYSSYEQYF.

This chain joins TRBV20-1 and TRBJ1-1; D remains ambiguous. CDR1 is DFQATT and CDR2 is SNEGSKA in the germline V gene (reference sequence). The CDR3 loop spans 9 amino acids. Trimming took off 4 bases at V and 7 bases at J, with 4 bases between the two ends. This CDR3 reads CSAKNEAFF. The CDR3 nucleotides read TGCAGTGCTAAGAATGAAGCTTTCTTT.

The chain recombines TRBV4-1 with TRBJ2-5, with TRBD1 identical over 9 bases. From germline, CDR1 is MGHRA and CDR2 YSYEKL. This CDR3 contains 14 residues. The V gene end was trimmed by 5 bases and the J gene end by 6 bases; junction bases not matched to a gene: 7. CDR3 loop: CASSTSGTGKTQYF. CDR3 in DNA: TGCGCCAGCAGCACCTCCGGGACAGGGAAGACCCAGTACTTC.

The J gene is TRBJ2-7, the V gene TRBV7-2, with no clear D. The CDR3 totals 13 residues. Looked up from germline, CDR1 is SGHTA and CDR2 is FQGNSA. V shed 5 bases and J shed 7 bases, with 15 bases lying between them. The CDR3 reads CASSADTTTEQYF. CDR3 DNA sequence: TGTGCCAGCAGCGCCGATACCACTACGGAGCAGTACTTC.

The chain employs TRBV28 and TRBJ1-1, with D maybe TRBD1 (6 bases). Per the germline V gene, CDR1 is MDHEN and CDR2 is SYDVKM. The CDR3 runs 14 residues. Trimming cost V 4 bases and J 4 bases, with 13 bases left between them. This CDR3 reads CASSYSRGFTEAFF. The DNA of the CDR3 is TGTGCCAGCAGTTACTCCAGGGGATTCACTGAAGCTTTCTTT.

V gene TRBV14 combines with J gene TRBJ1-6; D call uncertain. V was clipped by 3 bases and J by 2 bases, with 8 bases between them. Germline V CDR1 and CDR2: SGHDN, FVKESK. The CDR3 is 15 amino acids. DNA for the CDR3: TGTGCCAGCAGCCATGGTGTCCCCTATAATTCACCCCTCCACTTT. Protein product: CASSHGVPYNSPLHF.